This T cell receptor beta chain was captured by sequencing in a study of identical twins. Points from the study as a whole: A lower insertion count was a feature of abundant cord blood beta clonotypes, with no such feature in memory repertoires.

This clonotype came up a few times. What it binds is not known. TCRdb itself ran the 5' RACE reads through MiXCR, one entry per CDR3 protein. The sample has some 250,000 distinct CDR3 sequences; about an eighth are singletons. From germline, CDR1 is DFQATT and CDR2 SNEGSKA (reference sequence). Trimming shortened V by 7 bases and J by 6 bases, and 12 bases separated the two germline ends. The CDR3 loop spans 12 amino acids. The data also belong to a second study, concerning yellow fever vaccine responses in identical twins.

The sample comprised memory (CD45RO+) T cells sorted from blood. The sequence came from a woman aged 18-35 years in good health. This sequence joins TRBV20-1 and TRBJ2-2; D might be TRBD1 or TRBD2, each matching 5 bases. The CDR3 bases are TGCAGTGTTAACGTGGGACCCGGGGAGCTGTTTTTT. Translating it yields CSVNVGPGELFF.